These T cell receptor beta chains were read from a single sample in a study of OX40 agonist ivuxolimab in advanced cancers. TCRdb's copy holds only in-frame clones and misses some; the assay was immunoSEQ multiplex PCR. The sample consists of about 77,000 clones, over 85% of them appearing once. Material: CD4+ or CD8+ T cells sorted from blood, obtained in a trial of the OX40 agonist ivuxolimab. Source of these receptors: an adult with an advanced solid tumor such as melanoma, head and neck, liver or kidney cancer. Each CDR3 is given with its conserved first and last residue. The D gene is left open where the match is weak. Size tells how often a clone was seen (once, few, many) or the class of an expanded clone, and some rows leave it out.

>-|-|TRBJ2-7|TRBV7-8
TGTGCCAGCAGCTTAGTGGTGTCGATAGGTGGAAACCGGGGTGCCTACGAGCAGTACTTC
CASSLVVSIGGNRGAYEQYF
>TRBD2|-|TRBJ2-7|TRBV2
TGTGCCAGCAGGTTGTTGGGTCCCCTGAAGCGGGGACTAGCGCTAGCGAGCGCCTACGAGCAGTACTTC
CASRLLGPLKRGLALASAYEQYF
>-|-|TRBJ2-2|TRBV19
TGTGCCAGTATTAGGGCGGCGAACACCGGGGAGCTGTTTTTT
CASIRAANTGELFF
>-|once|TRBJ2-7|TRBV2
TGTGCCAGCAGTGAGTGGTCCGTGGACGAGCAGTACTTC
CASSEWSVDEQYF
>-|-|TRBJ1-3|TRBV18
TGTGCCAGCTCACAATCCCGGACAGATGGAAACACCATATATTTT
CASSQSRTDGNTIYF
>TRBD1|-|TRBJ1-1|TRBV11-2
TGTGCCAGCACCTTGGGACAGCTGAACACTGAAGCTTTCTTT
CASTLGQLNTEAFF
>TRBD1|-|TRBJ2-5|TRBV7-9
TGTGCCAGCAGCTCGACAGGGTCTGAGACCCAGTACTTC
CASSSTGSETQYF
>-|-|TRBJ1-2|TRBV7-8
TGTGCCAGCAGCCTATCGTCCTCCGGGACATCGATCCTAAACTATGGCTACACCTTC
CASSLSSSGTSILNYGYTF
>-|-|TRBJ2-1|TRBV29-1
TGCAGCGTTAAAAGGGACTACAATGAGCAGTTCTTC
CSVKRDYNEQFF
>-|-|TRBJ2-2|TRBV11-2
TGTGCCAGCAGCTCGTGGTCGGGGGCGCCCACCGGGGAGCTGTTTTTT
CASSSWSGAPTGELFF
>TRBD2|-|TRBJ2-2|TRBV27
TGTGCCAGCACCCCTGGGCCGGGAGGGAACACCGGGGAGCTGTTTTTT
CASTPGPGGNTGELFF
>-|-|TRBJ2-1|TRBV7-2
TGTGCCAGCAGCTTAGCCAGATGGATGGATGAGCAGTTCTTC
CASSLARWMDEQFF
>-|-|TRBJ2-7|TRBV2
TGTGCCAGCAGGCCACACAGGGGGGGAGGGTACGAGCAGTACTTC
CASRPHRGGGYEQYF
>-|-|TRBJ1-1|TRBV14
TGTGCCAGCAGCCAGGGGACATGGCGGCGGGCTTTCTTT
CASSQGTWRRAFF
>-|-|TRBJ1-5|TRBV19
TGTGCCAGTAGTGTCTCGTATCAGCCCCAGCATTTT
CASSVSYQPQHF
>TRBD2|-|TRBJ2-1|TRBV9
TGTGCCAGCAGCGTAGTCGGGTCTAGCGGGATCTTC
CASSVVGSSGIF
>TRBD2|-|TRBJ2-1|TRBV30
TGTGCCTGGAGTGTACTAGCGGTTTCGAATGAGCAGTTCTTC
CAWSVLAVSNEQFF
>TRBD2|-|TRBJ2-7|TRBV29-1
TGCAGCGTCTACGGACTAGCGGGGGGCCGACGGTACGAGCAGTACTTC
CSVYGLAGGRRYEQYF
>-|-|TRBJ2-7|TRBV2
TGTGCCAGCAGTGACCTCGCCGTCTCCTACGAGCAGTACTTC
CASSDLAVSYEQYF
>-|-|TRBJ1-5|TRBV29-1
TGCAGCGTTTGTCTGGGGAGGGGTAGCAATCAGCCCCAGCATTTT
CSVCLGRGSNQPQHF
>-|-|TRBJ1-1|TRBV29-1
TGCAGCGTTGGTGGGCGCAGGGGCACTGAAGCTTTCTTT
CSVGGRRGTEAFF
>-|once|TRBJ2-7|TRBV5-1
TGCGCCAGCAGCTTGGAGGGAGCCGAGCAGTACTTC
CASSLEGAEQYF
>TRBD1|-|TRBJ1-4|TRBV30
TGTGCCTGGTCCACAGGGGATGCTAATGAAAAACTGTTTTTT
CAWSTGDANEKLFF
>-|-|TRBJ2-1|TRBV11-3
TGTGCCAGCAGCCTTCAGGGATACAATGAGCAGTTCTTC
CASSLQGYNEQFF
>TRBD2|few|TRBJ2-5|TRBV7-2
TGTGCCAGCAGCTTACAGCGGGGGTTCGGGGAGACCCAGTACTTC
CASSLQRGFGETQYF
>TRBD2|-|TRBJ2-1|TRBV5-1
TGCGCCAGCAGCCAGAGGACTAGCGGGGGGCCAGATGAGCAGTTCTTC
CASSQRTSGGPDEQFF
>-|-|TRBJ1-1|TRBV29-1
TGCAGCGTTGAAGGTAGAAACCGCGTGGAAGCTTTCTTT
CSVEGRNRVEAFF
>TRBD1|-|TRBJ2-3|TRBV18
TGTGCCAGCTCACCAACTCCGGGACAGGGTACAGATACGCAGTATTTT
CASSPTPGQGTDTQYF
>-|-|TRBJ1-1|TRBV19
TGTGCCAGTAGTATAGAGGTTGGCAGGGCGTCCGGAGCTTTCTTT
CASSIEVGRASGAFF
>-|-|TRBJ2-3|TRBV7-8
TGTGCCAGCAGCTTCCGGCCCCAAGATACGCAGTATTTT
CASSFRPQDTQYF
>-|-|TRBJ1-4|TRBV5-1
TGCGCCAGCAGCTTGGATGGGGTAGAAGAAAAACTGTTTTTT
CASSLDGVEEKLFF
>TRBD1|-|TRBJ1-1|TRBV10-3
TGTGCCTCAAACAGGGGAGGGAACACTGAAGCTTTCTTT
CASNRGGNTEAFF
>-|-|TRBJ2-3|TRBV6-1
TGTGCCAGCAGTGGATATACCCCCCACGCGCAGTATTTT
CASSGYTPHAQYF
>TRBD1|once|TRBJ1-2|TRBV6-6
TGTGCCAGCACCCCCCCGGGACAGGGTCGAAACTATGGCTACACCTTC
CASTPPGQGRNYGYTF
>-|once|TRBJ2-7|TRBV27
TGTGCCAGCACCGCGAGACAAAACTCCTACGAGCAGTACTTC
CASTARQNSYEQYF
>-|-|TRBJ2-1|TRBV9
TGTGCCAGCAGTACGGGAGTGAGGAATGAGCAGTTCTTC
CASSTGVRNEQFF
>-|once|TRBJ2-5|TRBV19
TGTGCCAGTAGTATAGTCAGCAGACCGGTCCCAGCAGTTCGGGAGACCCAGTACTTC
CASSIVSRPVPAVRETQYF
>-|-|TRBJ2-7|TRBV2
TGTGCCAGCAGCGCCCAGACGGGAAACTACGAGCAGTACTTC
CASSAQTGNYEQYF
>-|-|TRBJ2-1|TRBV4-1
TGCGCCAGCAGCAGTCAGGAGGGCGGCGTTAGGAATGAGCAGTTCTTC
CASSSQEGGVRNEQFF
>TRBD1|-|TRBJ2-7|TRBV2
TGTGCCAGCAGTTCGGACAGGGTCTACGAGCAGTACTTC
CASSSDRVYEQYF
>-|-|TRBJ2-1|TRBV15
TGTGCCACCAGCAGAGATGTGGGCACCAACAATGAGCAGTTCTTC
CATSRDVGTNNEQFF
>-|few|TRBJ1-2|TRBV18
TGTGCCAGCTCACCGGACCTAGGGATGGGCTATGGCTACACCTTC
CASSPDLGMGYGYTF
>TRBD1|-|TRBJ1-4|TRBV28
TGTGCCAGCAGTTCTCCGGGACAGGGGAATTATAATGAAAAACTGTTTTTT
CASSSPGQGNYNEKLFF
>-|-|TRBJ2-5|TRBV7-2
TGTGCCAGCAGCTCCCGGGGGGCGAGTTTCCAAGAGACCCAGTACTTC
CASSSRGASFQETQYF
>TRBD2|-|TRBJ2-1|TRBV18
TGTGCCAGCTCACCACCGGGACTAGGGAATGAGCAGTTCTTC
CASSPPGLGNEQFF
>TRBD1|-|TRBJ1-5|TRBV29-1
TGCAGCGTCGGAGACAGGGTGGGCAATCAGCCCCAGCATTTT
CSVGDRVGNQPQHF
>-|-|TRBJ1-1|TRBV4-2
TGTGCCAGCAGCCAAGTCACAGAACCTAAAGAAGCTTTCTTT
CASSQVTEPKEAFF
>TRBD1|-|TRBJ1-6|TRBV7-8
TGTGCCAGCAGTGCCCAGCGTGGGACAGGGGGCAATTCACCCCTCCACTTT
CASSAQRGTGGNSPLHF